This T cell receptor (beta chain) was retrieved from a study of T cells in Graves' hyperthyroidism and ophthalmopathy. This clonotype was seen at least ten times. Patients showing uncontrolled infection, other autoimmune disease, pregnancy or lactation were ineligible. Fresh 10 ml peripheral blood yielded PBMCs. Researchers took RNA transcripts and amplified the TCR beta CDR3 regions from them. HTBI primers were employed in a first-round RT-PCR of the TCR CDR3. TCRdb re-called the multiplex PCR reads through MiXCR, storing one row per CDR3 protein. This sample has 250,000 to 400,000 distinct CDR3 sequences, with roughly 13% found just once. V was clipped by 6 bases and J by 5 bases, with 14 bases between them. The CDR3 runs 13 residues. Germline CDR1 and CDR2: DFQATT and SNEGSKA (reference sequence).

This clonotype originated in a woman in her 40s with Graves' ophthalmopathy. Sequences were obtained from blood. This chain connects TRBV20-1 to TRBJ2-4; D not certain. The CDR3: CSALDEHQNIQYF. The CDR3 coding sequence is TGCAGTGCCTTGGACGAGCATCAAAACATTCAGTACTTC.